This T cell receptor (beta chain) was retrieved from a study of blood T cell repertoires in COVID-19. Overall study context: COVID-19 samples from acute and convalescent phases originated in the United States, Italy and Spain. PBMCs, B-cell-depleted T cells, or T cells were the source of the cDNA or gDNA that made up the material.

This clone was seen just once. Under the authors' procedure: Reference gene primer amplification yielded estimated nucleated cell counts. Sequencing used immunoSEQ multiplex PCR; TCRdb keeps in-frame clones, though not all of them. Clone size and V and J calls were adopted from that table, with D and trimming inferred from the DNA. The sample carries more than 35,000 clones, over 75% recorded once. CDR3 size: 16 residues. CDR1 and CDR2 (germline): MNHEY, SVGAGI. V dropped 0 bases and J dropped 6 bases, with 12 bases sitting between them. Specimen: peripheral blood. This receptor was identified in a human donor in a cohort sampled during active COVID-19. The chain is built from TRBV6-5 and TRBJ1-6, with D tentatively TRBD1 (6 bases). The CDR3 is CASSYSLTGSNSPLHF. DNA of the CDR3: TGTGCCAGCAGTTACTCCCTGACAGGATCTAATTCACCCCTCCACTTT.